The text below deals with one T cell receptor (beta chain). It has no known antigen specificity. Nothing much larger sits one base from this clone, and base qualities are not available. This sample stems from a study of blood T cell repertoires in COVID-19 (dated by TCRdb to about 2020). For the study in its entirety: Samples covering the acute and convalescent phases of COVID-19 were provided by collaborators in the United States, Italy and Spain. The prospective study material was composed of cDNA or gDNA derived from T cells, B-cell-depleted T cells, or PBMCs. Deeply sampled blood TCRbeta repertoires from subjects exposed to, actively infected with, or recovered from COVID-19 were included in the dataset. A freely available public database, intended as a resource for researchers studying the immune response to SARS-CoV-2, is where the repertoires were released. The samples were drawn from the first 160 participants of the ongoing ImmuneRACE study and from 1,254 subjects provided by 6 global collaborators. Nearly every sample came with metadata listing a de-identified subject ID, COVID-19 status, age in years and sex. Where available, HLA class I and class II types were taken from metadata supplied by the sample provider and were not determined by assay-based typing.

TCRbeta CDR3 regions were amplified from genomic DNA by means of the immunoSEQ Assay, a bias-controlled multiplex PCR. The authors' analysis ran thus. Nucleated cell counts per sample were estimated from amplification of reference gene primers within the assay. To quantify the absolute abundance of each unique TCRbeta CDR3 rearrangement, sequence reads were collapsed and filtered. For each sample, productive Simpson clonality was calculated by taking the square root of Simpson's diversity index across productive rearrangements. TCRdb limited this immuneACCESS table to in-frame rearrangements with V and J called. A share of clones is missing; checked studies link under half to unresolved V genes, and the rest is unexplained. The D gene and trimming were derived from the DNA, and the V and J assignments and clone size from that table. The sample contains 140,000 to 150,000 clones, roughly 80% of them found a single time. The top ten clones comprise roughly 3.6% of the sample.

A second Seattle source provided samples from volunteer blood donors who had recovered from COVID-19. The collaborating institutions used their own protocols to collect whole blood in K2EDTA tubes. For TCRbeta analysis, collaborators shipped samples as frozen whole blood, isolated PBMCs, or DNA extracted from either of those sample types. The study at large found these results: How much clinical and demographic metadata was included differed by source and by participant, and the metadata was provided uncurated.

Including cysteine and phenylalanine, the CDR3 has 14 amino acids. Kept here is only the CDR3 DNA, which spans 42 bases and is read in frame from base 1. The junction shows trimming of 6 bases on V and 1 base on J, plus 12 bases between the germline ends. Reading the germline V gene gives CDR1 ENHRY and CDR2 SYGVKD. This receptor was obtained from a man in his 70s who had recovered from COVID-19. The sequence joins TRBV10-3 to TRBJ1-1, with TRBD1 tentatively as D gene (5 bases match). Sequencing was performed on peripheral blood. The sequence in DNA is TGTGCCATCAGCACCGGGACTAAGAACACTGAAGCTTTCTTT. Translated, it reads CAISTGTKNTEAFF.